These 29 T cell receptor beta chains were sequenced from one sample in a study of tumor-infiltrating lymphocytes in primary liver carcinoma. Production of TCR beta cDNA used approximately 480 ng total RNA together with a constant-region primer. Three rounds of nested multiplex PCR with slightly modified ARM-PCR produced TCR beta libraries. The first two PCR rounds, roughly 10 cycles each, used TRBV1-TRBV30 forward primers and a C-beta reverse primer. TCRdb reanalysed the multiplex PCR reads using MiXCR and keeps one entry per CDR3 protein. The sample records hundreds of thousands of distinct CDR3 sequences, approximately 54% being singletons. The authors took blood RNA from unsorted whole blood and also extracted germline DNA. Material: peripheral blood. These TCRs come from a woman aged 25 to 39 with primary liver carcinoma and hepatitis B virus infection.

Worth noting for this clonotype: A much larger clone differs by one base, so this may be a read error. This rearrangement joins TRBV29-1 to TRBJ2-3, with D perhaps assigned TRBD1 or TRBD2 (6 bases each). The length of the CDR3 is 14 residues. CDR1 SQVTM and CDR2 ANQGSEA come from the germline V gene. The CDR3 DNA is TGCAGCGTTGAGGGAGGACAGAACACAGATACGCGGTATTTT. It translates to CSVEGGQNTDTRYF.

This chain links TRBV7-8 with TRBJ2-7; 7 bases fit TRBD2. The CDR3 sequence is 15 residues long. The V and J ends lost 0 bases and 4 bases, in that order; junction bases with no gene match: 6. The V gene's germline CDR1 is SGHVS and CDR2 FQNEAQ. The CDR3 region has the DNA TGTGCCAGCAGCTTAGCCGGGACTACCCAATACGAGCAGTACTTC. It specifies CASSLAGTTQYEQYF.

This chain uses TRBV11-3 with TRBJ2-7, with D possibly being TRBD1 or TRBD2 (5 bases each). This CDR3 has 15 amino acids. Trimming took off 0 bases at V and 2 bases at J, with 11 bases between the two ends. Germline V CDR1 and CDR2: SGHNT, YENEEA. The CDR3, as DNA: TGTGCCAGCAGCTTAGACCGGGGCCTCCCCTACGAGCAGTACTTC. Amino acid sequence: CASSLDRGLPYEQYF.

With regard to this clonotype: Just one base apart from a much larger clone, this may be a read error. The chain couples TRBV11-1 to TRBJ2-7; 11 positions agree with TRBD2. Germline CDR1 and CDR2: SGHAT and FQDESV (reference sequence). V dropped 4 bases and J dropped 6; count of bases not matched to a gene: 14. This CDR3 is built from 17 residues. CDR3 nucleotides: TGTGCCAGCAGCTCGACCCGCCACCGACTAGCGGGGAGCGAGCAGTACTTC. Residues: CASSSTRHRLAGSEQYF.

In regard to this clonotype: Germline is not matched at one junction end, which may reflect a read error. The genes are TRBV4-3 and TRBJ1-3; 8 nucleotides match TRBD1. Looked up from germline, CDR1 is LGHNA and CDR2 is YSLEER. There are 17 residues in the CDR3. CDR3 DNA: TGCGCCAGCAGCCAAGATAACAGGGGGTTAAATGGAAGCACCATATATTTT. This sequence encodes CASSQDNRGLNGSTIYF.

For this clonotype: One end of the junction is discordant with germline, which a read error may explain. The chain links TRBV12-3 or TRBV12-4 to TRBJ2-7, with D maybe TRBD1 (5 bases). This CDR3 region has 12 residues. The CDR3 loop reads CASSFGAHEQYF. The CDR3 DNA follows: TGTGCCAGCAGTTTTGGGGCGCACGAGCAATACTTC.

Note on this clonotype: It may be a read error: a sequence one base away is much more abundant. This rearrangement joins TRBV6-2 or TRBV6-3 to TRBJ1-5; D is uncertain. Trimming left V 10 bases short and J 2 bases short, with 15 bases between. Germline V gene sequence: CDR1 MNHEY, CDR2 SVGEGT. The CDR3 consists of 14 residues. The CDR3 here is CATTGEVGNQPQHF. DNA of the CDR3: TGTGCCACTACGGGAGAGGTGGGCAATCAGCCCCAGCATTTT.

Comments on this clonotype: A much larger clone lies a single base off, so this may be a read error. The chain is built from TRBV11-2 and TRBJ2-1; D uncertain. CDR3 length: 12 amino acids. Germline V lookup: CDR1 SGHAT, CDR2 FQNNGV. Here the CDR3 DNA reads TGTGCCAGGAGCTTAAATGCCAATGAGCAGTTCTTC. The encoded protein is CARSLNANEQFF.

As for this clonotype: The final CDR3 position lacks the conserved phenylalanine or tryptophan, pointing to a likely read error. This chain links TRBV11-2 with TRBJ2-5; 12 bases match TRBD1. CDR3 size: 16 residues. The germline V gene encodes CDR1 SGHAT and CDR2 FQNNGV. The CDR3 bases are TGTGCCAGAAGCTCAATTCGGGACAGGGGGCGAGAGACCCAGTACTTA. Protein: CARSSIRDRGRETQYL.

The gene calls are TRBV5-1 and TRBJ2-3; maybe TRBD2 (6 bases). The CDR3 has 15 amino acids. Trimming shortened V by 4 bases and J by 2 bases, and 14 bases separated the two germline ends. Germline-derived CDR1 and CDR2 are SGHRS and YFSETQ. The CDR3 reads CASSSLRGTTDTQYF. The CDR3 region has the DNA TGCGCCAGCAGCAGCCTCCGGGGGACCACAGATACGCAGTATTTT.

J is TRBJ2-3 and V is TRBV11-2; tentatively, D is TRBD2 (7 bases). Trimming left V 5 bases short and J 6 bases short, with 27 bases between. Germline lookup yields CDR1 SGHAT and CDR2 FQNNGV. The CDR3 has 18 residues. CDR3 nucleotides: TGTGCCAGCAGCATTTCCCCTCCTGGGGGGGCGTATAGGGATACGCAGTATTTT. Encoded protein: CASSISPPGGAYRDTQYF.

This clonotype was picked up one time. The CDR3 reads CSTCGGTSGTDTQYF. The CDR3 region has the DNA TGCTCCACATGCGGGGGAACTAGCGGCACAGATACGCAGTATTTT. The chain is built from TRBV29-1 and TRBJ2-3; the match to TRBD2 covers 7 bases. The CDR3 contains 15 residues. Per the germline V gene, CDR1 is SQVTM and CDR2 is ANQGSEA.

Turning to this clonotype: One base away lies a much larger clone, so this may be a sequencing read error. The chain employs TRBV6-1 and TRBJ2-7; D might be TRBD1 (7 bases). The CDR3 totals 16 residues. Per the germline V gene, CDR1 is MNHNS and CDR2 is SASEGT. CDR3 in DNA: TGTGCCAGCAGCGTGCAGTCTCAGGGGGGTGTATACGTGCAGTACTTC. The encoded protein is CASSVQSQGGVYVQYF.

This clonotype was observed once. This clone may be a read error of a much larger clone one base away. The chain recombines TRBV6-5 with TRBJ1-3; maybe TRBD1 (5 bases). Deletions cut 2 bases from V and 12 bases from J, with 17 bases between. Germline lookup yields CDR1 MNHEY and CDR2 SVGAGI. The CDR3 is 14 amino acids. CDR3 region: CASSYKAGQDIIYF. CDR3 nucleotide sequence: TGTGCCAGCAGTTACAAGGCAGGGCAAGACATCATATATTTT.

This clonotype has at least ten counts. The rearrangement links TRBV11-2 to TRBJ2-7, with D possibly matching TRBD1 (6 bases). CDR1 and CDR2 from the germline V gene are SGHAT and FQNNGV. The CDR3 sequence is 14 residues long. With 5 bases removed from V and 0 bases from J, the gap between germline ends came to 11 bases. CDR3: CASSLDRTSYEQYF. The CDR3 bases are TGTGCCAGCAGCCTCGACAGGACCTCCTACGAGCAGTACTTC.

This clonotype has only a few counts. The chain couples TRBV28 to TRBJ1-5; D perhaps matches TRBD1 (5 bases). The germline gives CDR1 MDHEN, CDR2 SYDVKM. The length of the CDR3 is 15 residues. V lost 8 bases to trimming and J lost 5 bases, with 19 bases between them. This CDR3 is CASVWGIGAHQPQHF. CDR3 sequence (DNA): TGTGCCAGCGTTTGGGGAATTGGGGCACATCAGCCCCAGCATTTT.

With respect to this clonotype: A much bigger clone sits one base away, suggesting this may be a read error. This rearrangement joins TRBV12-3 or TRBV12-4 to TRBJ2-1; no reliable D call. There are 14 residues in the CDR3. CDR3 amino acids: CARSFTGFLDEQFF. The CDR3 bases are TGTGCCAGGAGTTTTACTGGATTCCTCGATGAGCAGTTCTTC.

This clonotype was seen a handful of times. The gene calls are TRBV6-2 or TRBV6-3 and TRBJ2-5; possibly TRBD2 for D (6 bases). The CDR3 is made up of 15 amino acids. Deletions cut 6 bases from V and 5 bases from J, with 19 bases between. Germline V gives CDR1 MNHEY, CDR2 SVGEGT. The CDR3 DNA is TGTGCCAGCAGGACCCCCGGGACTGGAAAGGAGACCCAGTACTTC. Translation: CASRTPGTGKETQYF.

This clonotype was seen repeatedly, ten times or more. The gene calls are TRBV4-1 and TRBJ2-1, with TRBD2 matching over 11 bases. The CDR3 extends over 15 amino acids. CDR1 is MGHRA, CDR2 YSYEKL, per germline. The V segment lost 6 bases and the J segment 8 bases; nucleotides outside the gene matches: 9. CDR3 sequence (DNA): TGCGCCAGCAGTCTAACTAGCGGGAGCGGGTATGAGCAGTTCTTC. Translated: CASSLTSGSGYEQFF.

V gene TRBV6-1 combines with J gene TRBJ1-5; D is undetermined. Between the trimmed V and J ends, which lost 3 bases and 6 bases, there was a span of 15 bases. This CDR3 is 15 amino acids long. Germline values: CDR1 MNHNS, CDR2 SASEGT. This CDR3 is CASSDWGWVAQPQHF. In DNA form, the CDR3 reads TGTGCCAGCAGTGACTGGGGATGGGTGGCTCAGCCCCAGCATTTT.

A word on this clonotype: Sequence at one end of the junction differs from germline and may be a read error. V gene TRBV11-2 combines with J gene TRBJ2-7; either TRBD1 or TRBD2 may supply D (6 bases each). The CDR3 sequence is 13 residues long. CDR1 SGHAT and CDR2 FQNNGV come from the germline V gene. CDR3 in amino acids: CASQGGGVYDQYF. The CDR3 DNA reads TGTGCCAGTCAAGGAGGGGGTGTATACGACCAGTACTTC.

Concerning this clonotype itself: A much larger clone lies one base from this, so it may be a read error. This chain connects TRBV12-3 or TRBV12-4 to TRBJ2-3; D unclear. CDR3 size: 14 residues. DNA of the CDR3: TGTACCAGCACCCAACTGGGGAACACAGATACGCAGTATTTT. Protein product: CTSTQLGNTDTQYF.

Worth noting for this clonotype: With a much larger clone just one base away, this may be a read error. V is TRBV6-1 and J is TRBJ2-1; 8 positions match TRBD1. The CDR3 covers 14 residues. Germline CDR1 reads MNHNS; CDR2 reads SASEGT. The CDR3 loop is CASSFARGRNEQSF. The CDR3 bases are TGTGCCAGCAGTTTCGCCAGGGGGCGGAATGAGCAGTCCTTC.

A remark on this clonotype: A read error may be the cause here, since a much bigger clone is one base away. Written as DNA, the CDR3 is TGTGCCAGCAGCCTAGTCCGGGCGCCGTCCTACGATGAGCAGTTCTTC. Translation: CASSLVRAPSYDEQFF. J is TRBJ2-1 and V is TRBV11-3; D is uncertain. The CDR3 length is 16 residues. The germline V gene has CDR1 SGHNT and CDR2 YENEEA. The full variable domain, its missing parts supplied by reference TRBV11-3 and TRBJ2-1, is EAGVVQSPRYKIIEKKQPVAFWCNPISGHNTLYWYLQNLGQGPELLIRYENEEAVDDSQLPKDRFSAERLKGVDSTLKIQPAELGDSAVYLCASSLVRAPSYDEQFFGPGTRLTVL.

With respect to this clonotype: A read error is possible here, since a much larger clone lies one base away. The gene calls are TRBV6-2 or TRBV6-3 and TRBJ2-7; D is tentatively TRBD1 or TRBD2 (6 bases each). The CDR3 has 15 residues. Trimming took off 4 bases at V and 2 bases at J, with 15 bases between the two ends. Germline CDR1 is MNHEY and CDR2 is SVGEGT. CDR3 in DNA: TGTGCCAGCAGTTTCGAAGGGGGGAAGACCTACGAGCAGTACTTC. It is translated as CASSFEGGKTYEQYF.

As concerns this clonotype: A single base separates this from a much larger clone, so it may be a read error. V is TRBV29-1 and J is TRBJ2-2; possible D gene TRBD2, 6 bases. The germline CDR1 and CDR2 sequences are SQVTM and ANQGSEA. Trimming took 5 bases from V and 7 from J, leaving 11 bases between them. The CDR3 totals 12 residues. The CDR3 DNA sequence: TGCAGCGTTCAGGCGGGGTTCGGGGAGCTGTTTTTT. This translates into CSVQAGFGELFF.

This clonotype was detected once. A single base separates this from a much larger clone, so it may be a read error. The chain carries TRBV12-3 or TRBV12-4 and TRBJ2-7; no definite D call. The CDR3 spans 13 residues. Trimming removed 3 bases from V and 3 bases from J, with 9 bases in between. CDR3 in amino acids: CASSFEGNYEQYF. The CDR3 DNA reads as TGTGCCAGCAGTTTCGAAGGAAACTACGAGCAGTACTTC.

This clonotype was recorded only once. With a much larger clone just one base away, this may be a read error. The rearrangement links TRBV6-6 to TRBJ2-3; D gene unclear. The ends were cut back, 5 bases at V and 2 bases at J, with 8 bases in the middle. The germline CDR1 and CDR2 sequences are MNHNY and SVGAGI (reference sequence). The CDR3 is 13 residues long. The CDR3 spells CASSTVFTDTQYF. The DNA for the CDR3 is TGTGCCAGCAGTACAGTGTTCACAGATACGCAGTATTTT.

The chain employs TRBV12-3 or TRBV12-4 and TRBJ1-1, with D uncertain. The CDR3 has 14 residues. V lost 6 bases to trimming and J lost 2 bases, with 13 bases between them. The CDR3 bases are TGTGCCAGCAGCTGGAGCGTCCCTAACACTGAAGCTTTCTTT. Translated: CASSWSVPNTEAFF.